This T cell receptor (beta chain) was identified in a study of vaccination and CD4 T cells after COVID-19. On the study more broadly: Post-vaccine sampling followed dose two by a median roughly 76 days (range 14 to 241). The study's findings and limits: When vaccine-specific clones from convalescent patients were examined, 304 of 307 were spike mono-reactive.

Trimming at V came to 3 bases and at J to 2 bases, leaving 8 bases not matched to a gene. Germline CDR1 and CDR2: SGHVS and FQNEAQ. The CDR3 sequence is 16 residues long. Treatment given: roughly 10-day PBMC culture with coronavirus spike peptide pools or control peptides (ViraFEST assay). Sequenced with the Oncomine TCR Beta short-read assay was DNA taken from cultured CD4+ T cells. In TCRdb, the PCR reads were re-called with MiXCR into one record per CDR3 protein. Here the sample spans 9,500 to 15,000 distinct CDR3 sequences, 54% being singletons. This clonotype has a handful of counts. Its antigen remains unidentified.

The receptor comes from a human donor with COVID-19. V is TRBV7-8 and J is TRBJ1-2; TRBD1 matches at 8 bases. Sequences were derived from cultured CD4+ T cells from blood, sampled after SARS-CoV-2 vaccination. The chain's CDR3 is CASSFDYGQGNYGYTF. For the CDR3, the DNA is TGTGCCAGCAGCTTCGACTATGGACAGGGAAACTATGGCTACACCTTC. The full variable domain, with the rest looked up from reference TRBV7-8 and TRBJ1-2, is GAGVSQSPRYKVAKRGQDVALRCDPISGHVSLFWYQQALGQGPEFLTYFQNEAQLDKSGLPSDRFFAERPEGSVSTLKIQRTQQEDSAVYLCASSFDYGQGNYGYTFGSGTRLTVV.